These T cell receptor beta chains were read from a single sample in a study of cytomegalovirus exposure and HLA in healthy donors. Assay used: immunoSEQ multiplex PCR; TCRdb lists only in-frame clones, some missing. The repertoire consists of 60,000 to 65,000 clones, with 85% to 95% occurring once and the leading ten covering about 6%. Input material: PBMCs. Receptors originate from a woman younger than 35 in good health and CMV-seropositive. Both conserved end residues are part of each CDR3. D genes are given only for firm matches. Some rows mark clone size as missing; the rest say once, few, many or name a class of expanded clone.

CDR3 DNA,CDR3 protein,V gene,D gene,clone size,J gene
TGTGCCAGCAGCTTAGTTGTAGGGGGAGAGACCCAGTACTTC,CASSLVVGGETQYF,TRBV7-6,.,.,TRBJ2-5
TGTGCCAGCAGCCGGGGACAGGCGAACACTGAAGCTTTCTTT,CASSRGQANTEAFF,TRBV11-3,TRBD1,.,TRBJ1-1
TGTGCCAGCAGCTTAGGGCCTCTAGCGGGAGCTAATGAGCAGTTCTTC,CASSLGPLAGANEQFF,TRBV7-3,TRBD2,.,TRBJ2-1
TGTGCCAGCAGCCCCCGACTAGGCACAGATACGCAGTATTTT,CASSPRLGTDTQYF,TRBV13,.,.,TRBJ2-3
TGTGCCATCAGTGAGGGGCAGGACTATGGCTACACCTTC,CAISEGQDYGYTF,TRBV10-3,.,once,TRBJ1-2
TGTGCCAGCAGCGAAGGGACAGGGCCCGGCTCCTACAATGAGCAGTTCTTC,CASSEGTGPGSYNEQFF,TRBV7-3,TRBD1,.,TRBJ2-1
TGTGCCAGTAGTGAGAAGGGGACCGGGGAGCTGTTTTTT,CASSEKGTGELFF,TRBV19,.,.,TRBJ2-2
TGTGCCAGCAGCGGGGGACAGGGAGCCCTATGGAGAGGCTACACCTTC,CASSGGQGALWRGYTF,TRBV9,TRBD1,.,TRBJ1-2
TGTGCCAGCAGCCAGTCTAGCGGGGTGCTTGAGACCCAGTACTTC,CASSQSSGVLETQYF,TRBV4-2,TRBD2,.,TRBJ2-5
TGTGCCAGCAGTTTTAGCGGGAGGGCCTACGAGCAGTACTTC,CASSFSGRAYEQYF,TRBV6-4,TRBD2,.,TRBJ2-7
TGTGCCAGCAGGCCGCAGGGGGGACAGGGTTTAGGAGGCTACACCTTC,CASRPQGGQGLGGYTF,TRBV6-4,TRBD1,.,TRBJ1-2
TGTGCCAGCAGCGTCAACAGGGCTGGCGTGAGTCATGGCTACACCTTC,CASSVNRAGVSHGYTF,TRBV9,.,few,TRBJ1-2
TGTGCCAGTTGGAAGGGGGCCTCCGGGGAGCTGTTTTTT,CASWKGASGELFF,TRBV7-8,TRBD1,.,TRBJ2-2
TGTGCCAGCAGTTTGGTGAGGCAGGGGGCTAACACTGAAGCTTTCTTT,CASSLVRQGANTEAFF,TRBV28,TRBD1,.,TRBJ1-1
TGTGCCAGTAGTATGTCAGCTAGCGGTTTGTCACAGTACTTC,CASSMSASGLSQYF,TRBV19,TRBD2,.,TRBJ2-5
TGTGCCAGCAGCCTTACCGGGACAGGGGTCCACGAGCAGTACTTC,CASSLTGTGVHEQYF,TRBV5-4,TRBD1,once,TRBJ2-7
TGTGCCAGCAGCTTCAGCGGAACCATGGGAGAGACCCAGTACTTC,CASSFSGTMGETQYF,TRBV7-8,.,.,TRBJ2-5
TGTGCCAGTAGTCAACAGGGAATGTACACCTTC,CASSQQGMYTF,TRBV19,.,.,TRBJ1-2
TGTGCCAGCATCTCTGTCGGGAGGCCCTACGAGCAGTACTTC,CASISVGRPYEQYF,TRBV2,TRBD2,.,TRBJ2-7
TGTGCCAGTAGACAGGGAGGGAGACTCAACACTGAAGCTTTCTTT,CASRQGGRLNTEAFF,TRBV19,.,.,TRBJ1-1
TGTGCCAGCAGTTCGGGGGGGCTGGGGGGAAACATTCAGTACTTC,CASSSGGLGGNIQYF,TRBV27,TRBD2,.,TRBJ2-4
TGTGCCAGCAGCTTACAACCTCAGGAGACCCAGTACTTC,CASSLQPQETQYF,TRBV7-2,.,.,TRBJ2-5
TGTGCCAGCAGCTTAAACAGGGGTGGGACTGAAGCTTTCTTT,CASSLNRGGTEAFF,TRBV7-2,TRBD1,.,TRBJ1-1
TGCGCCAGCAGCCAGCTACTAGCGGGGGGCGGCACAGATACGCAGTATTTT,CASSQLLAGGGTDTQYF,TRBV4-1,TRBD2,.,TRBJ2-3
TGTGCCAGCAGTTTATACAACAGGGCAGCTCAGCCCCAGCATTTT,CASSLYNRAAQPQHF,TRBV28,.,.,TRBJ1-5
TGTGCCAGCATGGGGGGGGAGCCCCTGCTTTTCTCTAGCACAGATACGCAGTATTTT,CASMGGEPLLFSSTDTQYF,TRBV27,TRBD2,.,TRBJ2-3
TGTGCCAGCAGTTTAGGGCTTGGAGAGCAGTACTTC,CASSLGLGEQYF,TRBV28,.,once,TRBJ2-7
TGTGCCTGGAGCGCGGGACTAGCGGGGGGGAGCTCCTACAATGAGCAGTTCTTC,CAWSAGLAGGSSYNEQFF,TRBV30,TRBD2,once,TRBJ2-1
TGTGCCAGCAGATCCCCGAACTATGGCTACACCTTC,CASRSPNYGYTF,TRBV6-5,.,.,TRBJ1-2
TGCGCCAGCAGCCTCCGGACAGGGGGAACCTACGAGCAGTACTTC,CASSLRTGGTYEQYF,TRBV4-1,TRBD1,.,TRBJ2-7
TGTGCCAGCAGCCAAGAGGTAGGGGAAGTTTTCTACAATGAGCAGTTCTTC,CASSQEVGEVFYNEQFF,TRBV14,.,.,TRBJ2-1
TGCGCCAGCAGCCCCCGGGTGGTGGGACTAGCGCCCACCGGGGAGACCCAGTACTTC,CASSPRVVGLAPTGETQYF,TRBV5-1,TRBD2,.,TRBJ2-5
TGTGCCAGCAGTTATGGGGGCGCGATATCACCCCTCCACTTT,CASSYGGAISPLHF,TRBV6-6,.,.,TRBJ1-6
TGTGCCAGCAGTTTTACGAGGACCTACGAGCAGTACTTC,CASSFTRTYEQYF,TRBV27,.,.,TRBJ2-7
TGTGCCAGCAGACGCGTCCTTGGGACAGCTAACTATGGCTACACCTTC,CASRRVLGTANYGYTF,TRBV7-2,TRBD1,.,TRBJ1-2
TGTGCCAGCACAGAGGGACAGGGGGCCTATGGCTACACCTTC,CASTEGQGAYGYTF,TRBV6-1,TRBD1,once,TRBJ1-2
TGTGCCAGTAGTAGGGACAACTACAATGAGCAGTTCTTC,CASSRDNYNEQFF,TRBV19,.,.,TRBJ2-1
TGTGCCAGCAGCGTGGGACAGGTCTCTGGAAACACCATATATTTT,CASSVGQVSGNTIYF,TRBV5-8,TRBD1,.,TRBJ1-3
TGTGCCAGCAGTCCTCGACAGTATGGCTACACCTTC,CASSPRQYGYTF,TRBV6-6,.,.,TRBJ1-2
TGTGCCAGCAGCCCCACTAAGCCCTCCTACAATGAGCAGTTCTTC,CASSPTKPSYNEQFF,TRBV7-6,.,.,TRBJ2-1